This entry lists 18 T cell receptor beta chains sequenced from one sample in a study of blood T cell repertoires in COVID-19. Assay: immunoSEQ multiplex PCR; the TCRdb copy retains only in-frame clones and omits some. This sample yields more than 250,000 clones, of which approximately 88% are seen a single time; under 8% belongs to the top ten. Input material: peripheral blood. The receptor set was obtained from a man between 18 and 35 years old who had recovered from COVID-19.

The DNA of the CDR3 is TGTGCCAGCAGCTTGGCGCTTGCGGGACTCTCTGGAAACACCATATATTTT. Its protein product is CASSLALAGLSGNTIYF. The chain links TRBV5-6 to TRBJ1-3; maybe TRBD1 (5 bases). The CDR3 length is 17 residues. Per the germline V gene, CDR1 is SGHDT and CDR2 is YYEEEE. V lost 0 bases and J lost 0, with 13 bases in between. Full variable domain (missing parts from reference TRBV5-6 and TRBJ1-3): DAGVTQSPTHLIKTRGQQVTLRCSPKSGHDTVSWYQQALGQGPQFIFQYYEEEERQRGNFPDRFSGHQFPNYSSELNVNALLLGDSALYLCASSLALAGLSGNTIYFGEGSWLTVV.

This chain connects TRBV19 to TRBJ2-3; D may be TRBD1 (6 bases). Per germline, CDR1 LNHDA and CDR2 SQIVND (reference sequence). CDR3 length: 15 amino acids. V was trimmed by 1 base and J by 0 bases, leaving 8 bases between them. The CDR3 loop is CASSIGQGSTDTQYF. CDR3 in DNA: TGTGCCAGTAGTATAGGGCAGGGGAGCACAGATACGCAGTATTTT.

The chain carries TRBV7-8 and TRBJ2-2; 8 positions agree with TRBD2. Germline lookup yields CDR1 SGHVS and CDR2 FQNEAQ. V was pared by 5 bases and J by 4 bases, with 9 bases of the junction left unmatched. CDR3 size: 16 residues. CDR3 loop: CASSKSGTSGTGELFF. CDR3 bases: TGTGCCAGCAGCAAATCCGGGACTAGTGGCACCGGGGAGCTGTTTTTT.

The chain joins TRBV9 to TRBJ1-6, with 7 bases lining up with TRBD1. With V trimmed by 3 bases and J by 1 base, 13 bases remained unmatched. Germline lookup yields CDR1 SGDLS and CDR2 YYNGEE. CDR3 size: 19 residues. The CDR3 region has the DNA TGTGCCAGCAGCGAAGGGGGCCGAACCCCAGAATCCTATAATTCACCCCTCCACTTT. Protein: CASSEGGRTPESYNSPLHF. Full variable domain (remainder filled in from reference TRBV9 and TRBJ1-6): DSGVTQTPKHLITATGQRVTLRCSPRSGDLSVYWYQQSLDQGLQFLIQYYNGEERAKGNILERFSAQQFPDLHSELNLSSLELGDSALYFCASSEGGRTPESYNSPLHFGNGTRLTVT.

On this clone: The sample carries other DNA sequences with the same CDR3. This chain connects TRBV7-3 to TRBJ2-3; perhaps TRBD2 as D (6 bases). This CDR3 region has 14 residues. V was cut by 0 bases and J by 3 bases, with 7 bases left in between. The germline V gene has CDR1 SGHTA and CDR2 FQGTGA. CDR3 DNA: TGTGCCAGCAGCTTAACCGGGGGTACAGATACGCAGTATTTT. Translating gives CASSLTGGTDTQYF.

The chain joins TRBV4-1 to TRBJ2-3; 7 nucleotides align to TRBD2. Germline CDR1 is MGHRA and CDR2 is YSYEKL. Trimming took 1 base from V and 0 from J; bases not matched to a gene: 1. This CDR3 region has 15 residues. CDR3 protein: CASSQGSGSTDTQYF. The CDR3, as DNA: TGCGCCAGCAGCCAAGGTAGCGGGAGCACAGATACGCAGTATTTT.

The CDR3 protein is CAIPGRDRANYGYTF. The CDR3 nucleotides are TGTGCCATCCCGGGTAGGGACAGGGCCAACTATGGCTACACCTTC. The chain employs TRBV2 and TRBJ1-2; TRBD1 agrees at 9 bases. This CDR3 has 15 residues. CDR1 is SNHLY, CDR2 FYNNEI, per germline. V lost 10 bases to trimming and J lost 2 bases; unmatched junction nucleotides: 11.

V and J are TRBV25-1 and TRBJ2-1; 7 positions match TRBD2. This CDR3 spans 13 amino acids. Germline V gene lookup returns CDR1 MGHDK and CDR2 SYGVNS. Unmatched junction bases numbered 6, after V lost 5 bases and J lost 8 bases. CDR3 nucleotides: TGTGCCAGCAGTTCTGGGGGGGTGGATGAGCAGTTCTTC. Protein product: CASSSGGVDEQFF. The variable domain in full, with the rest retrieved from reference TRBV25-1 and TRBJ2-1, is EADIYQTPRYLVIGTGKKITLECSQTMGHDKMYWYQQDPGMELHLIHYSYGVNSTEKGDLSSESTVSRIRTEHFPLTLESARPSHTSQYLCASSSGGVDEQFFGPGTRLTVL.

The chain combines TRBV19 with TRBJ1-5, with 11 bases that match TRBD1. The V segment lost 5 bases and the J segment 1 base; nucleotides outside the gene matches: 7. The germline V gene encodes CDR1 LNHDA and CDR2 SQIVND (reference sequence). The CDR3 runs to 17 residues. CDR3 in DNA: TGTGCCAGTAGTGCCGGACAGGGGGCGGGAAGCAATCAGCCCCAGCATTTT. Translating it yields CASSAGQGAGSNQPQHF.

The V gene is TRBV18, the J gene TRBJ2-7, with TRBD1 identical over 7 bases. The CDR3 extends over 16 amino acids. Germline CDR1 and CDR2: KGHSH and LQKENI. J was trimmed by 5 bases and V by 3 bases; bases with no gene match: 13. The CDR3: CASSPGMGTVAHEQYF. The CDR3 coding sequence is TGTGCCAGCTCACCGGGAATGGGGACAGTCGCCCACGAGCAGTACTTC.

The rearrangement uses TRBV2 and TRBJ2-5, with D perhaps matching TRBD2 (5 bases). CDR1 is SNHLY and CDR2 is FYNNEI in the germline V gene. CDR3 size: 13 residues. Trimming removed 2 bases at V and 3 bases at J, with 7 bases between. The CDR3 region has the DNA TGTGCCAGCAGTGAAACTAGTGAAGAGACCCAGTACTTC. It codes for CASSETSEETQYF.

Here the CDR3 reads CASSPLGLGTGQVGTQYF. CDR3 DNA sequence: TGTGCCAGCAGCCCATTAGGGCTCGGGACAGGGCAAGTAGGGACGCAGTATTTT. V is TRBV7-9 and J is TRBJ2-3; the match to TRBD1 covers 9 bases. Germline lookup yields CDR1 SEHNR and CDR2 FQNEAQ (reference sequence). This CDR3 has 18 amino acids. V lost 5 bases to trimming and J lost 9 bases; unmatched junction nucleotides: 21. Full variable domain (outside the CDR3, taken from reference TRBV7-9 and TRBJ2-3): DTGVSQNPRHKITKRGQNVTFRCDPISEHNRLYWYRQTLGQGPEFLTYFQNEAQLEKSRLLSDRFSAERPKGSFSTLEIQRTEQGDSAMYLCASSPLGLGTGQVGTQYFGPGTRLTVL.

As concerns this clone: Additional DNA sequences in this sample encode the identical CDR3. V gene TRBV11-2 combines with J gene TRBJ2-3, with D hard to call. Trimming removed 1 base at V and 4 bases at J, with 6 bases between. This CDR3 spans 13 amino acids. In germline, CDR1 is SGHAT, CDR2 FQNNGV. The CDR3, as DNA: TGTGCCAGCAGCTTAGCCTCCGCAGATACGCAGTATTTT. Residues: CASSLASADTQYF.

With regard to this clone: In the same sample, other DNA sequences code for this CDR3. This chain uses TRBV24-1 with TRBJ1-5, with D uncertain. The CDR3 consists of 13 residues. Germline V gene lookup returns CDR1 KGHDR and CDR2 SFDVKD. Between the trimmed V and J ends, which lost 5 bases and 2 bases, there was a span of 6 bases. The CDR3 protein is CATSGGGNQPQHF. The CDR3 nucleotides are TGTGCCACCAGTGGAGGAGGCAATCAGCCCCAGCATTTT.

The chain joins TRBV12-3 or TRBV12-4 to TRBJ1-4; 9 bases match TRBD1. V was pared by 1 base and J by 16 bases, with 4 bases of the junction left unmatched. The CDR3 has 12 residues. CDR3 amino acids: CASSLGWDRAFF. CDR3 bases: TGTGCCAGCAGTTTAGGGTGGGACAGGGCGTTTTTT.

Turning to this clone: Other DNA sequences from this sample encode an identical CDR3 as well. The DNA of the CDR3 is TGTGCCAGCAGCTTGGGCGGCTCTGGAAACACCATATATTTT. It encodes CASSLGGSGNTIYF. V gene TRBV5-4 combines with J gene TRBJ1-3; the D is unclear. Germline lookup yields CDR1 SGHNT and CDR2 YYREEE (reference sequence). The CDR3 totals 14 residues. V gave up 0 bases and J gave up 0 bases, with 4 bases separating them.

This sequence joins TRBV19 and TRBJ1-5; D ambiguous. Germline values: CDR1 LNHDA, CDR2 SQIVND (reference sequence). CDR3 length equals 14 residues. Trimming shortened V by 3 bases and J by 6 bases, and 12 bases separated the two germline ends. The CDR3 loop reads CASSIGQVFQPQHF. The CDR3 nucleotides are TGTGCCAGTAGTATCGGCCAGGTTTTTCAGCCCCAGCATTTT.

In this sample, this clone turned up a few times. V usage is TRBV9 and J usage is TRBJ1-6; maybe TRBD1 (6 bases). Germline V lookup: CDR1 SGDLS, CDR2 YYNGEE. Trimming pared 2 bases from V and 5 bases from J, leaving 8 bases between. There are 14 residues in the CDR3. CDR3 protein: CASSVGQNNSPLHF. The CDR3, as DNA: TGTGCCAGCAGCGTTGGACAGAATAATTCACCCCTCCACTTT.